The rows below give T cell receptor beta chains drawn from one sample of a study of molecular identifiers for immune sequencing clone quantification. TCRdb itself ran the PCR reads through MiXCR, one entry per CDR3 protein. The sample yields about 500,000 distinct CDR3 sequences, around 23% seen once. Sequenced input: naive CD8+ T cells from blood, with Jurkat cell RNA spiked in. The receptors derive from a human donor in good health. Some libraries in this study had Jurkat cell RNA spiked in. Each CDR3 is given with its conserved first and last residue. The D gene is left open where the match is weak. Rows may omit the clone size; those that give it use once, few, many or a size class.

D	size	J	V	CDR3	DNA
TRBD2	-	TRBJ2-7	TRBV29-1	CSVAGRGGAPYEQYF	TGCAGCGTGGCCGGCCGGGGAGGGGCACCCTACGAGCAGTACTTC
-	few	TRBJ1-1	TRBV6-2/TRBV6-3	CASREGPQLANTEAFF	TGTGCCAGCAGGGAAGGACCCCAGCTCGCGAACACTGAAGCTTTCTTT
TRBD2	-	TRBJ2-3	TRBV20-1	CSARVLADSTDTQYF	TGCAGTGCTAGAGTACTAGCGGATAGCACAGATACGCAGTATTTT
TRBD2	many	TRBJ2-7	TRBV15	CATSILAGSTYEQYF	TGTGCCACCAGCATTCTAGCGGGGAGCACCTACGAGCAGTACTTC
TRBD1	few	TRBJ1-3	TRBV27	CASSLYRGGGNTIYF	TGTGCCAGCAGTTTATACAGGGGAGGTGGAAACACCATATATTTT
-	few	TRBJ1-1	TRBV13	CASSLGLRGEAFF	TGTGCCAGCAGCTTGGGTCTTAGGGGTGAAGCTTTCTTT
-	many	TRBJ1-1	TRBV14	CASSPISSTEAFF	TGTGCCAGCAGCCCGATTTCTAGCACTGAAGCTTTCTTT
-	many	TRBJ1-6	TRBV2	CASTKNAGPDSPLHF	TGTGCCAGCACCAAGAACGCCGGACCGGATTCACCCCTCCACTTT
-	few	TRBJ2-7	TRBV29-1	CSVESTGSSYEQYF	TGCAGCGTTGAATCTACAGGGAGCTCCTACGAGCAGTACTTC
-	many	TRBJ2-7	TRBV6-6	CASSSPGDYEQYF	TGTGCCAGCAGTTCTCCAGGGGACTACGAGCAGTACTTC
-	few	TRBJ2-3	TRBV3-1	CASSPSGGFWADTQYF	TGTGCCAGCAGCCCTTCCGGGGGATTTTGGGCAGATACGCAGTATTTT
-	few	TRBJ2-2	TRBV7-6	CASSLEADRGELFF	TGTGCCAGCAGCTTAGAGGCGGATAGGGGGGAGCTGTTTTTT
-	-	TRBJ2-3	TRBV20-1	CSARDRVVWGYTQYF	TGCAGTGCTAGAGATCGCGTTGTCTGGGGATATACGCAGTATTTT